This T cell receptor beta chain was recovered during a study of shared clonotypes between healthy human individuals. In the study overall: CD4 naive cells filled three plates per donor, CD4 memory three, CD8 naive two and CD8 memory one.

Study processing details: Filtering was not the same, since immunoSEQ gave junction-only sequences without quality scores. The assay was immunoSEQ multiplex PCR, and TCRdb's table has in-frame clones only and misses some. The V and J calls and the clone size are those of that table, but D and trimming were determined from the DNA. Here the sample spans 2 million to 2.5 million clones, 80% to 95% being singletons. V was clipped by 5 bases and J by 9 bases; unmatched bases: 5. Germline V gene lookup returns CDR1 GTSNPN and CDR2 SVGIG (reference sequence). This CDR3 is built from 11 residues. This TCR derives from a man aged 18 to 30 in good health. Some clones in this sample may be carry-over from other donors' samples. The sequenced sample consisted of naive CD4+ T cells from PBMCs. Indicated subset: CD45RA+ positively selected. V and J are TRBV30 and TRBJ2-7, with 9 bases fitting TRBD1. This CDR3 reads CAWVDRGGQYF. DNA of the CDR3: TGTGCCTGGGTGGACAGGGGAGGGCAGTACTTC.